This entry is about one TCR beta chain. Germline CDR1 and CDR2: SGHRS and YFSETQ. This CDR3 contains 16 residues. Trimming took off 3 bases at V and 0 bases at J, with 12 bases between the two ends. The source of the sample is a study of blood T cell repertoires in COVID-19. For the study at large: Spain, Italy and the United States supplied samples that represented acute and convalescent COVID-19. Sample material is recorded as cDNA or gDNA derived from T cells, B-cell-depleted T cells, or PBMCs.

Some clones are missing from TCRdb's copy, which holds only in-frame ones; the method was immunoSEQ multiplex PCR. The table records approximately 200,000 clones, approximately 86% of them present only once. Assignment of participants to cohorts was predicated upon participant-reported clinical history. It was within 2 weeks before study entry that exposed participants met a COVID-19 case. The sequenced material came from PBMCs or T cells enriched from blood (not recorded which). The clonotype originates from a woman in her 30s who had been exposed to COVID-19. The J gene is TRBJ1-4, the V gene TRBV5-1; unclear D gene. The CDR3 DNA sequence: TGCGCCAGCAGCTCAGCAAGACATGCAACTAATGAAAAACTGTTTTTT. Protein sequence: CASSSARHATNEKLFF.